The 16 T cell receptor beta chains listed next were all sequenced from one sample in a study of blood T cell repertoires in COVID-19. Clones were sequenced by immunoSEQ multiplex PCR, and TCRdb holds only the in-frame ones, with some missing. The sample records about 130,000 clones, approximately 82% being singletons. Source material: peripheral blood. These receptors originate from a man between 60 and 70 years old who had recovered from COVID-19.

V gene TRBV5-4 combines with J gene TRBJ2-5, with 12 bases matching TRBD2. Germline values: CDR1 SGHNT, CDR2 YYREEE (reference sequence). V was clipped by 6 bases and J by 2 bases; unmatched bases: 5. The CDR3 has 15 amino acids. The CDR3 region has the DNA TGTGCCAGCACCCTAGCGGGAGGGTTACAAGAGACCCAGTACTTC. Residues: CASTLAGGLQETQYF.

There are a few counts of this clone. The chain links TRBV24-1 to TRBJ1-5, with TRBD1 matching 7 bases. Trimming cost V 4 bases and J 5 bases; bases outside gene matches: 10. The CDR3 loop spans 16 amino acids. CDR1 and CDR2 (germline): KGHDR, SFDVKD. The CDR3 loop reads CATSDRTGGNYQPQHF. The CDR3 DNA reads TGTGCCACCAGTGACCGGACAGGAGGGAACTATCAGCCCCAGCATTTT.

The chain is built from TRBV4-3 and TRBJ1-3; 7 nucleotides line up with TRBD1. Germline assignment: CDR1 LGHNA and CDR2 YSLEER. V lost 6 bases and J lost 4; bases outside the gene matches: 6. The CDR3 is 14 amino acids. CDR3 in amino acids: CASSSDRAGNTIYF. CDR3 bases: TGCGCCAGCAGTTCAGACAGGGCCGGAAACACCATATATTTT.

The rearrangement joins TRBV3-1 (or the pseudogene TRBV3-2) to TRBJ1-2; no clear D gene. In germline, CDR1 is LGHDT, CDR2 YNNKEL (reference sequence). Trimming took 1 base from V and 2 from J, leaving 8 bases between them. The length of the CDR3 is 14 residues. CDR3 DNA sequence: TGTGCCAGCAGCCAAGGTACACAGAACTATGGCTACACCTTC. The encoded protein is CASSQGTQNYGYTF.

The chain uses TRBV19 and TRBJ1-2; perhaps TRBD1 as D (5 bases). The germline V gene encodes CDR1 LNHDA and CDR2 SQIVND (reference sequence). CDR3 length equals 15 residues. Trimming took off 5 bases at V and 0 bases at J, with 13 bases between the two ends. CDR3 nucleotide sequence: TGTGCCAGTAGTTCCCAGGGAAGGGCTAACTATGGCTACACCTTC. It specifies CASSSQGRANYGYTF.

This chain links TRBV5-6 with TRBJ2-7; 9 bases fit TRBD1. Germline assignment: CDR1 SGHDT and CDR2 YYEEEE. CDR3 size: 15 residues. V was clipped by 0 bases and J by 5 bases; unmatched bases: 6. CDR3 DNA sequence: TGTGCCAGCAGCTTGGGCCCGGGACAGGGCAACGAGCAGTACTTC. This encodes CASSLGPGQGNEQYF.

This clone turned up a few times. The chain recombines TRBV6-5 with TRBJ1-2, with D perhaps TRBD1 (5 bases). The CDR3 loop spans 14 amino acids. Trimming left V 5 bases short and J 4 bases short, with 14 bases between. The germline V gene encodes CDR1 MNHEY and CDR2 SVGAGI. CDR3 coding DNA: TGTGCCAGCAGTCCCACTGCCGACAGCTATGGCTACACCTTC. Translating it yields CASSPTADSYGYTF.

The chain joins TRBV7-2 to TRBJ1-2; D possibly corresponds to TRBD1 (5 bases). The ends were cut back, 5 bases at V and 1 base at J, with 20 bases in the middle. The CDR3 is made up of 17 amino acids. In germline, CDR1 is SGHTA, CDR2 FQGNSA. CDR3 in DNA: TGTGCCAGCAGCCTCCAGGTTGGGGCGCCCCTTAACTATGGCTACACCTTC. It encodes CASSLQVGAPLNYGYTF.

V is TRBV28 and J is TRBJ1-3; unclear D gene. CDR1 is MDHEN, CDR2 SYDVKM, per germline. Trimming stripped 10 bases from V and 0 bases from J, with 10 bases between. The CDR3 has 13 residues. CDR3 residues: CATTRISGNTIYF. The DNA of the CDR3 is TGTGCCACCACAAGAATCTCTGGAAACACCATATATTTT.

The chain carries TRBV11-2 and TRBJ1-1; 8 positions match TRBD1. V dropped 1 base and J dropped 0; count of bases not matched to a gene: 4. Germline CDR1 and CDR2: SGHAT and FQNNGV. The CDR3 runs 16 residues. This chain's CDR3 is CASSLAGQGMNTEAFF. In DNA form, the CDR3 reads TGTGCCAGCAGCTTAGCCGGACAGGGAATGAACACTGAAGCTTTCTTT.

This chain joins TRBV27 and TRBJ1-2; possible D gene TRBD1, 5 bases. The CDR3 is made up of 15 amino acids. Germline CDR1 MNHEY, CDR2 SMNVEV (reference sequence). With 3 bases removed from V and 4 bases from J, the gap between germline ends came to 15 bases. The CDR3 nucleotides are TGTGCCAGCAGTTTTAGGGGTGGCCTGAGCTATGGCTACACCTTC. Translation gives CASSFRGGLSYGYTF.

This rearrangement joins TRBV6-5 to TRBJ1-6; D is unclear. The CDR3 has 14 amino acids. V was pared by 7 bases and J by 5 bases, with 12 bases between. Germline CDR1 and CDR2: MNHEY and SVGAGI. CDR3 bases: TGTGCCAGCACCCAAGGACTACATAATTCACCCCTCCACTTT. Its protein product is CASTQGLHNSPLHF.

The chain employs TRBV27 and TRBJ1-1, with TRBD1 as a possible D gene (5 bases). Germline V gene data show CDR1 as MNHEY and CDR2 as SMNVEV (reference sequence). V was shortened by 4 bases and J by 0 bases, with 12 bases between the two germline ends. The CDR3 consists of 15 residues. The CDR3 here is CASSSGEVMNTEAFF. In DNA form, the CDR3 reads TGTGCCAGCAGTTCGGGGGAGGTGATGAACACTGAAGCTTTCTTT.

The rearrangement joins TRBV27 to TRBJ2-1; D gene unclear. The V and J ends lost 7 bases and 4 bases respectively, with 23 bases between them. This CDR3 has 17 residues. CDR1 and CDR2 (germline): MNHEY, SMNVEV (reference sequence). The CDR3 DNA sequence: TGTGCCAGCATGGCCGCGGTCGAGTTTGCTTCATACAATGAGCAGTTCTTC. It encodes CASMAAVEFASYNEQFF.

The V call is TRBV4-3, the J call TRBJ2-1; the D gene is possibly TRBD2 (6 bases). The CDR3 consists of 16 residues. Trimming cost V 0 bases and J 0 bases, with 9 bases left between them. Germline lookup yields CDR1 LGHNA and CDR2 YSLEER. The CDR3 reads CASSQEWDFSYNEQFF. The CDR3 DNA is TGCGCCAGCAGCCAAGAATGGGACTTCTCCTACAATGAGCAGTTCTTC.

The chain carries TRBV28 and TRBJ2-5; 7 bases agree with TRBD2. The germline CDR1 and CDR2 sequences are MDHEN and SYDVKM. With V trimmed by 6 bases and J by 1 base, 8 bases remained unmatched. The CDR3 extends over 15 amino acids. The CDR3 region is CASSRPRGGQETQYF. CDR3 DNA sequence: TGTGCCAGCAGCCGACCCCGCGGGGGCCAAGAGACCCAGTACTTC.